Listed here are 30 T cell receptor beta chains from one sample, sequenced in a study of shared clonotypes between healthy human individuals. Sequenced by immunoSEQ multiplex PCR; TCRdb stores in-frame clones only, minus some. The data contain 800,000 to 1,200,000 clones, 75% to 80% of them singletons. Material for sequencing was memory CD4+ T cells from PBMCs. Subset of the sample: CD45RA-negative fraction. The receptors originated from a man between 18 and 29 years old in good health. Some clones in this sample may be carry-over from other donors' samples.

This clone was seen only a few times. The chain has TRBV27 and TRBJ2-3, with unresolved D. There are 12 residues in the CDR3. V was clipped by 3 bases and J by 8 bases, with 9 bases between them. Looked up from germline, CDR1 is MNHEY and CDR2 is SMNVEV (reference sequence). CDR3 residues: CASSFPLGTQYF. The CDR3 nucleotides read TGTGCCAGCAGTTTCCCCCTAGGTACGCAGTATTTT.

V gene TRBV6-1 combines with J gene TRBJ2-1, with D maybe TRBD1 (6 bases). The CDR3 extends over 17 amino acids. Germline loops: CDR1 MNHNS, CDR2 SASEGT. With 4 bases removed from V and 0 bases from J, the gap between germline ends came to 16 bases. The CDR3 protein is CASSGSPTGSSYNEQFF. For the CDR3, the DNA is TGTGCCAGCAGTGGATCGCCAACAGGGAGCTCCTACAATGAGCAGTTCTTC.

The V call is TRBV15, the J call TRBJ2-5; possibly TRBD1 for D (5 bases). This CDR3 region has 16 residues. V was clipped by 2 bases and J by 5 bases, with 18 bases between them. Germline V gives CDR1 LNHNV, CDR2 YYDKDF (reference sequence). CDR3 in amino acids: CATSRTSNRRAETQYF. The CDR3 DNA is TGTGCCACCAGCAGAACATCGAACAGGAGAGCGGAGACCCAGTACTTC.

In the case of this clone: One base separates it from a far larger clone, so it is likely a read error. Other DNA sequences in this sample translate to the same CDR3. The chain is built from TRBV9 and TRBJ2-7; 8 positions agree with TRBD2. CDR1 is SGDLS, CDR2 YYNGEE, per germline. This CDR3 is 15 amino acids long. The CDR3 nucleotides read TGTGCCAGCAGCGTAGGTCCGGGAGGGGTATACGAGCAGTATTTC. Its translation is CASSVGPGGVYEQYF.

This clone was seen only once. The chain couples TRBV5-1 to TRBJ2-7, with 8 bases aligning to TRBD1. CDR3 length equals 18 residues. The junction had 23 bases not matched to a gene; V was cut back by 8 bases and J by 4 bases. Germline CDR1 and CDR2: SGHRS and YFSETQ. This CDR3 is CARCRTGNPPYPSYEQYF. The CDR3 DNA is TGCGCCAGATGCCGGACAGGGAACCCTCCATATCCTAGTTACGAGCAGTACTTC.

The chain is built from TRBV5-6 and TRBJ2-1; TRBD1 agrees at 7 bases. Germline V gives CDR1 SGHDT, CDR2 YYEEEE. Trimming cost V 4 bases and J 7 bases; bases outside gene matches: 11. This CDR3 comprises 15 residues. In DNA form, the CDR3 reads TGTGCCAGCAGCACACAGGGGTACCTACAAAATGAGCAGTTCTTC. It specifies CASSTQGYLQNEQFF.

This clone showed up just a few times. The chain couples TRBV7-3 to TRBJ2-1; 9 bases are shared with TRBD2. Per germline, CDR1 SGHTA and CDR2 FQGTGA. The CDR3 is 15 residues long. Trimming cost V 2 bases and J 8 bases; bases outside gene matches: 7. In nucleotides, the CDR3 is TGTGCCAGCAGCTTAGGTCTAGCGGGGTCGGATGAGCAGTTCTTC. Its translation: CASSLGLAGSDEQFF.

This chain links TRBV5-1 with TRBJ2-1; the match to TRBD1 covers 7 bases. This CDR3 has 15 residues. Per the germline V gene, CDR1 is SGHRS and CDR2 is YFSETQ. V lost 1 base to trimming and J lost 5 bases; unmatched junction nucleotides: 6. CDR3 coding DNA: TGCGCCAGCAGCTTGTATGACAGGGAAAACAATGAGCAGTTCTTC. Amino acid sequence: CASSLYDRENNEQFF. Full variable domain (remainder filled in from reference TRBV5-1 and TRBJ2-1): KAGVTQTPRYLIKTRGQQVTLSCSPISGHRSVSWYQQTPGQGLQFLFEYFSETQRNKGNFPGRFSGRQFSNSRSEMNVSTLELGDSALYLCASSLYDRENNEQFFGPGTRLTVL.

The CDR3 sequence is CAWGAAGETQYF. The CDR3 nucleotides are TGTGCCTGGGGGGCGGCGGGAGAGACCCAGTACTTC. This chain uses TRBV30 with TRBJ2-5; the D gene could be TRBD1 or TRBD2 (5 bases each). Germline loops: CDR1 GTSNPN, CDR2 SVGIG (reference sequence). Between the trimmed V and J ends, which lost 5 bases and 4 bases, there was a span of 11 bases. There are 12 residues in the CDR3.

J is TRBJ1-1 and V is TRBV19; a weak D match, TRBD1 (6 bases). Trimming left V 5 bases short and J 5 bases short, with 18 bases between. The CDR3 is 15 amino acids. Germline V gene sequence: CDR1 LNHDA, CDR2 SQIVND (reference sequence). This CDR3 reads CASSVRTGTRTEAFF. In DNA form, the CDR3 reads TGTGCCAGTAGTGTACGAACCGGGACAAGAACTGAAGCTTTCTTT.

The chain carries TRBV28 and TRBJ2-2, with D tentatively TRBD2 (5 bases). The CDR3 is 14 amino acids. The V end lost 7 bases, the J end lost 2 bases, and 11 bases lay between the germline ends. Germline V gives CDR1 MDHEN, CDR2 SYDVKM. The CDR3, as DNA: TGTGCCAGCATTGGTGGGAGTAACACCGGGGAGCTGTTTTTT. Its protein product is CASIGGSNTGELFF.

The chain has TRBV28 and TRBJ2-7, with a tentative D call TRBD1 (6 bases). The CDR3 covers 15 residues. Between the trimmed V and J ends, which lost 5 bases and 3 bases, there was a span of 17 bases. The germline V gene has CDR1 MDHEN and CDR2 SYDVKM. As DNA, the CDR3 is TGTGCCAGCAGTCCCCCAACAGGGATCCTCTACGAGCAGTACTTC. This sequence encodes CASSPPTGILYEQYF.

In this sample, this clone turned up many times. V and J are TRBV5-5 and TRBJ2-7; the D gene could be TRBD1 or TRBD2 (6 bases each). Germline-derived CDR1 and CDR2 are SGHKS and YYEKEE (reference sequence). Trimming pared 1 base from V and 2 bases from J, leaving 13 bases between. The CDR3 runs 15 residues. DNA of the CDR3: TGTGCCAGCAGCTTGAATCCGGGGGCTCCCTACGAGCAGTACTTC. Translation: CASSLNPGAPYEQYF.

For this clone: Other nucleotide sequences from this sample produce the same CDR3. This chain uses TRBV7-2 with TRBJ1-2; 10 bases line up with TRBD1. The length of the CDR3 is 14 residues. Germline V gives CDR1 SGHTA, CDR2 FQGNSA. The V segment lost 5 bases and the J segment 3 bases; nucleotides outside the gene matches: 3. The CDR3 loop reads CASSLGTGDYGYTF. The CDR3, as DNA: TGTGCCAGCAGCCTAGGGACAGGGGACTATGGCTACACCTTC.

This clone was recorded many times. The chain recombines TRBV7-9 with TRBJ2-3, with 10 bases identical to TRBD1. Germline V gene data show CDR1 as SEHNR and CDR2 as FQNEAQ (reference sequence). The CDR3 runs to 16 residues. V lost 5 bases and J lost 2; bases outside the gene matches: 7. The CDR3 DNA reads TGTGCCAGCAGCCCTTGGACAGGGGGGGACACAGATACGCAGTATTTT. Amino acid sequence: CASSPWTGGDTDTQYF. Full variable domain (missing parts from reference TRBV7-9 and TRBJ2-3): DTGVSQNPRHKITKRGQNVTFRCDPISEHNRLYWYRQTLGQGPEFLTYFQNEAQLEKSRLLSDRFSAERPKGSFSTLEIQRTEQGDSAMYLCASSPWTGGDTDTQYFGPGTRLTVL.

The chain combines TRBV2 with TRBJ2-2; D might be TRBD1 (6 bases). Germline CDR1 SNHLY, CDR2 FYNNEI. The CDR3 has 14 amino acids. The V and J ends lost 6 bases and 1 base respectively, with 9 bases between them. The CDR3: CASSMTGNTGELFF. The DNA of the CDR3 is TGTGCCAGCAGCATGACAGGGAACACCGGGGAGCTGTTTTTT.

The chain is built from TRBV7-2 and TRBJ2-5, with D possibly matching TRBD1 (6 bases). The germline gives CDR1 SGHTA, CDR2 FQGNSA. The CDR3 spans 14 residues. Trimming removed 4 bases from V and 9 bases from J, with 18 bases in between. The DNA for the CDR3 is TGTGCCAGCAGCTCGATTACAGGGCTAGGCTCCCAGTACTTC. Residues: CASSSITGLGSQYF.

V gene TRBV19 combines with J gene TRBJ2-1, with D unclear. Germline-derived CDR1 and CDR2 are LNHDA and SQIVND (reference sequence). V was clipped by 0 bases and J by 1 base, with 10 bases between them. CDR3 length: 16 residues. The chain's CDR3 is CASSIDTSWSYNEQFF. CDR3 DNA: TGTGCCAGTAGTATAGACACAAGTTGGTCCTACAATGAGCAGTTCTTC.

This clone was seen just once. The CDR3 loop reads CASRNPGARSTEAFF. In nucleotides, the CDR3 is TGTGCCAGCAGGAACCCAGGGGCAAGGTCGACTGAAGCTTTCTTT. The rearrangement links TRBV28 to TRBJ1-1; tentatively, D is TRBD1 (6 bases). CDR1 and CDR2 (germline): MDHEN, SYDVKM. V lost 6 bases, J lost 5 bases, and 19 bases lay in between. The CDR3 sequence is 15 residues long.

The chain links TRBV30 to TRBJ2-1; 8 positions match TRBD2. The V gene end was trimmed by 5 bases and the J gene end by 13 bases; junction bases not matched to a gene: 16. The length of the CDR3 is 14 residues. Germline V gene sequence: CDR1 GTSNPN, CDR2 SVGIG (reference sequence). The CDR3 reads CAWVGLGGPNAQFF. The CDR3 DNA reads TGTGCCTGGGTGGGACTAGGGGGGCCCAATGCACAGTTCTTC.

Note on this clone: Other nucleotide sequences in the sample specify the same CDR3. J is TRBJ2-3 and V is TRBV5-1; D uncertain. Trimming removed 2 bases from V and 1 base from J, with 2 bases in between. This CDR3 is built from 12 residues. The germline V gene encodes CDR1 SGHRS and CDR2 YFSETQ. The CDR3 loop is CASSFRTDTQYF. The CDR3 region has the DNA TGCGCCAGCAGCTTCCGCACAGATACGCAGTATTTT.

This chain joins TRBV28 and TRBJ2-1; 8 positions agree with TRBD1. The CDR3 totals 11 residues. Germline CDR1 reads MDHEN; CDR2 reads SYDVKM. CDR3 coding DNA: TGTGCGTCAGGGGGCAGCGATGAGCAGTTCTTC. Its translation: CASGGSDEQFF.

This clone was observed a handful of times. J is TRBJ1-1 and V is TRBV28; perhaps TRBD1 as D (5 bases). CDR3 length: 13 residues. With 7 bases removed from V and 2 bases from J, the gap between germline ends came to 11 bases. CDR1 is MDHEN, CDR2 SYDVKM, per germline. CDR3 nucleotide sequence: TGTGCCAGCATCGCACAGGCTAACACTGAAGCTTTCTTT. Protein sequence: CASIAQANTEAFF.

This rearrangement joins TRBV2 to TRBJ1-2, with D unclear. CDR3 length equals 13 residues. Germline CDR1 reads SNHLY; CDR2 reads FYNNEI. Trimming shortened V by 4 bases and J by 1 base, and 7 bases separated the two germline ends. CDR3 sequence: CASSASNNYGYTF. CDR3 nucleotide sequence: TGTGCCAGCAGTGCCTCGAATAACTATGGCTACACCTTC.

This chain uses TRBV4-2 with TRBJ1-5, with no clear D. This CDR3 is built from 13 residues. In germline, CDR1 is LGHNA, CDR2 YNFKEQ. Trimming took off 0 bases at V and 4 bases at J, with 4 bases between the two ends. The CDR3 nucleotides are TGTGCCAGCAGCCAAGATTCTAATCAGCCCCAGCATTTT. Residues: CASSQDSNQPQHF.

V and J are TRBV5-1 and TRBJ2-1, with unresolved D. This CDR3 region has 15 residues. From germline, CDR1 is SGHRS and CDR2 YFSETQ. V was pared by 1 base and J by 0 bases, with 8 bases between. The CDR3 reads CASSLQQSSYNEQFF. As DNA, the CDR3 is TGCGCCAGCAGCTTGCAGCAGAGCTCCTACAATGAGCAGTTCTTC.

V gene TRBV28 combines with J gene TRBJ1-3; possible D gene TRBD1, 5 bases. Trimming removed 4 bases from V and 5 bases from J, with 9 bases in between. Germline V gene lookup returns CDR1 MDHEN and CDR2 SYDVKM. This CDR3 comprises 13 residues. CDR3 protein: CASSSGTRNTIYF. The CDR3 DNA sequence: TGTGCCAGCAGTTCGGGGACTCGAAACACCATATATTTT.

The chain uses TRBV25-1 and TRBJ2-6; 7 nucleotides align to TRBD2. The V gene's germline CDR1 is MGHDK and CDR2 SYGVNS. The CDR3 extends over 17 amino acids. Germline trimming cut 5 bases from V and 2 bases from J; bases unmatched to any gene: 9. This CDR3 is CASSPPGRVPGANVLTF. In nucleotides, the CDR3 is TGTGCCAGCAGTCCCCCAGGGAGGGTCCCTGGGGCCAACGTCCTGACTTTC.

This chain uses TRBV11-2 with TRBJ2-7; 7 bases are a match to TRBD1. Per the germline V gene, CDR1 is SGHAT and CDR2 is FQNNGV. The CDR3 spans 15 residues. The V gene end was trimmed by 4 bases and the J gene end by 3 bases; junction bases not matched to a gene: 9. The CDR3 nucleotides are TGTGCCAGCAGCTCAACCCGGGACAGATACTACGAGCAGTACTTC. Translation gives CASSSTRDRYYEQYF.

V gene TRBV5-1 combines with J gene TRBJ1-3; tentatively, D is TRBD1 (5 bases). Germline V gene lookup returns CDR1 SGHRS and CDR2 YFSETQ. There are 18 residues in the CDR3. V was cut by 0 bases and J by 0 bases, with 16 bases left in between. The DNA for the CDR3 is TGCGCCAGCAGCTTGGCTTTCATTTGGGGCCGCTCTGGAAACACCATATATTTT. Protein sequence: CASSLAFIWGRSGNTIYF.